This TCR beta chain was sequenced in a study of identical twins. Findings and limits, study-wide: Sequences that were out-of-frame, alpha and twin-shared displayed an excess of low generation probability.

This clonotype was observed a few times. The antigen remains undetermined. The V gene end was trimmed by 4 bases and the J gene end by 0 bases; junction bases not matched to a gene: 4. CDR1 SNHLY and CDR2 FYNNEI come from the germline V gene. This CDR3 is built from 15 residues. TCRdb re-called the 5' RACE reads through MiXCR, storing one row per CDR3 protein. The table lists around 680,000 distinct CDR3 sequences, 8% to 9% of them singletons, with 0.85% to 1% in the top ten. These data are also associated with another study on yellow fever vaccine responses in identical twins.

The sequenced material came from PBMCs. This chain joins TRBV2 and TRBJ2-5; 8 nucleotides line up with TRBD2. The clonotype was recovered from a woman between 18 and 30 years old in good health. CDR3 in DNA: TGTGCCAGCAGTGTGCAGCGGGGGTACCAAGAGACCCAGTACTTC. Its protein product is CASSVQRGYQETQYF.